Below, 10 T cell receptor beta chains from the same sample are listed, as sequenced in a study of Ad26.COV2.S vaccination and SARS-CoV-2 variants. Clones were read by immunoSEQ multiplex PCR, and TCRdb kept only the in-frame ones, dropping some. The data hold over 85,000 clones, with roughly 84% observed a single time. The specimen comprised peripheral blood, sampled after recovery from COVID-19. The receptors here all came from a human donor who had recovered from COVID-19.

This rearrangement joins TRBV27 to TRBJ1-3; tentatively, D is TRBD1 (6 bases). CDR1 and CDR2 from the germline V gene are MNHEY and SMNVEV (reference sequence). With 7 bases removed from V and 4 bases from J, the gap between germline ends came to 20 bases. This CDR3 comprises 16 residues. The CDR3 coding sequence is TGTGCCAGCACCATGGGGGGGCCGTCCCGGGGAAACACCATATATTTT. Its translation: CASTMGGPSRGNTIYF.

The chain is built from TRBV2 and TRBJ2-2; 7 bases match TRBD2. The CDR3 extends over 15 amino acids. V gave up 7 bases and J gave up 1 base; unmatched junction bases: 6. Germline CDR1 and CDR2: SNHLY and FYNNEI. The CDR3 sequence: CASKKSSGNTGELFF. In DNA, the CDR3 is TGTGCCAGCAAAAAGTCTAGCGGGAACACCGGGGAGCTGTTTTTT.

The chain is built from TRBV28 and TRBJ2-7; 10 positions agree with TRBD1. The V gene's germline CDR1 is MDHEN and CDR2 SYDVKM. The CDR3 is 14 residues long. V lost 4 bases, J lost 3 bases, and 3 bases stayed unmatched. The CDR3 is CASSWGQGLYEQYF. The DNA for the CDR3 is TGTGCCAGCAGTTGGGGACAGGGGCTCTACGAGCAGTACTTC.

The gene calls are TRBV4-1 and TRBJ1-5, with D tentatively TRBD1 (6 bases). The CDR3 loop spans 14 amino acids. Germline loops: CDR1 MGHRA, CDR2 YSYEKL. The germline V and J ends were trimmed by 1 base and 3 bases, with 7 bases remaining between them. In DNA form, the CDR3 reads TGCGCCAGCAGCCAAGGACAGGTCAATCAGCCCCAGCATTTT. Its translation: CASSQGQVNQPQHF.

This clone was seen just once. The rearrangement joins TRBV25-1 to TRBJ2-2; 8 bases are shared with TRBD1. Trimming removed 2 bases from V and 4 bases from J; junction bases left unmatched: 9. In germline, CDR1 is MGHDK, CDR2 SYGVNS. The CDR3 has 17 amino acids. The CDR3 DNA reads TGTGCCAGCAGTGAAGTAGGTGTGACAGGGGCCACCGGGGAGCTGTTTTTT. As protein: CASSEVGVTGATGELFF.

The chain combines TRBV2 with TRBJ2-2; perhaps TRBD2 as D (5 bases). V dropped 8 bases and J dropped 5 bases, with 6 bases sitting between them. Germline loops: CDR1 SNHLY, CDR2 FYNNEI. CDR3 length equals 11 residues. The CDR3 here is CASWRTGELFF. DNA for the CDR3: TGTGCCAGCTGGAGGACCGGGGAGCTGTTTTTT.

This clone is a singleton in its sample. The chain's CDR3 is CASSQEESGAYNEQFF. The CDR3 DNA is TGTGCCAGCAGCCAAGAGGAGAGCGGGGCCTACAATGAGCAGTTCTTC. The chain recombines TRBV4-2 with TRBJ2-1, with TRBD2 matching over 7 bases. Looked up from germline, CDR1 is LGHNA and CDR2 is YNFKEQ. The CDR3 extends over 16 amino acids. The V gene end was trimmed by 0 bases and the J gene end by 2 bases; junction bases not matched to a gene: 4.

J is TRBJ2-1 and V is TRBV5-6; D is ambiguous. The ends were cut back, 1 base at V and 0 bases at J, with 8 bases in the middle. In germline, CDR1 is SGHDT, CDR2 YYEEEE. This CDR3 is built from 15 residues. Here the CDR3 DNA reads TGTGCCAGCAGCTTGCCGCACGGCTCCTACAATGAGCAGTTCTTC. Encoded protein: CASSLPHGSYNEQFF.

The chain carries TRBV28 and TRBJ1-5; D might be TRBD1 (5 bases). The CDR3 has 13 amino acids. Per germline, CDR1 MDHEN and CDR2 SYDVKM. The germline V and J ends were trimmed by 2 bases and 6 bases, with 8 bases remaining between them. CDR3 residues: CASSLGGFQPQHF. CDR3 DNA sequence: TGTGCCAGCAGTTTAGGGGGGTTTCAGCCCCAGCATTTT.

The V gene is TRBV5-6, the J gene TRBJ2-7; D possibly corresponds to TRBD2 (5 bases). CDR1 and CDR2 from the germline V gene are SGHDT and YYEEEE. The CDR3 contains 12 residues. V lost 2 bases and J lost 7, with 10 bases in between. CDR3 DNA sequence: TGTGCCAGCAGCTTTAATAGGAGGGAGCAGTACTTC. Translation: CASSFNRREQYF.